Reported below is one T cell receptor (beta chain). Its antigen is currently unknown. This sample is drawn from a study of cytomegalovirus exposure and HLA in healthy donors. Study-level findings and limits: The study assumed roughly uniform donor sequencing depth for presence/absence analyses. Because they were indistinguishable, some V segments, including TRBV6-2 and TRBV6-3, were excluded.

The PCR ran on 60 Vbeta and 13 Jbeta primers. Assay used: immunoSEQ multiplex PCR; TCRdb lists only in-frame clones, some missing. The data contain 150,000 to 200,000 clones, 77% of them seen just once; the ten biggest clones take up around 3.1%. The CDR3 is 15 amino acids. Trimming removed 0 bases from V and 4 bases from J; junction bases left unmatched: 6. CDR1 and CDR2 from the germline V gene are SGHTA and FQGTGA. The sequence came from a female donor in good health and CMV-seronegative. V and J are TRBV7-3 and TRBJ2-7; 7 positions match TRBD1. Sequencing used PBMCs. The CDR3 here is CASSLTGGRSYEQYF. CDR3 DNA: TGTGCCAGCAGCTTAACAGGGGGCCGGTCGTACGAGCAGTACTTC. The full variable domain, in which reference TRBV7-3 and TRBJ2-7 provide the parts outside the CDR3, is GAGVSQTPSNKVTEKGKYVELRCDPISGHTALYWYRQSLGQGPEFLIYFQGTGAADDSGLPNDRFFAVRPEGSVSTLKIQRTERGDSAVYLCASSLTGGRSYEQYFGPGTRLTVT.